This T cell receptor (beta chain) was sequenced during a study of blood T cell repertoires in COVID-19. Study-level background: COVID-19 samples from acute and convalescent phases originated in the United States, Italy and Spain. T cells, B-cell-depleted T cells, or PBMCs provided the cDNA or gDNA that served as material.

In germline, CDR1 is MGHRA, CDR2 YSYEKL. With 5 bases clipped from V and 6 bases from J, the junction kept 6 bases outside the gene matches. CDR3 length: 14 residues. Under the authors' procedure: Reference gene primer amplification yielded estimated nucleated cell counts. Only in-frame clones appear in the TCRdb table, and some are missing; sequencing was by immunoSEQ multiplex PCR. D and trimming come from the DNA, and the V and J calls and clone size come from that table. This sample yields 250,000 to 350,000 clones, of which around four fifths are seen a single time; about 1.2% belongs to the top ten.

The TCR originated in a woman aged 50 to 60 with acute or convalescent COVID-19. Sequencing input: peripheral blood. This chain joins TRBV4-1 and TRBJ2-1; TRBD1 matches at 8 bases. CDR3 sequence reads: CASSGPGQANEQFF. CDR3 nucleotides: TGCGCCAGCAGCGGACCGGGACAGGCCAATGAGCAGTTCTTC.